Each of the 31 T cell receptor beta chains below was sequenced from the same sample in a study of T cells in Graves' hyperthyroidism and ophthalmopathy. Researchers amplified the TCR beta CDR3 regions from RNA transcripts. TCR CDR3 regions were first amplified by RT-PCR with HTBI primers. One entry per CDR3 protein results from TCRdb running MiXCR on the multiplex PCR reads. This table holds 540,000 or so distinct CDR3 sequences, just over 45% found once. Source material: peripheral blood or thyroid tissue (not recorded which). The receptor set was obtained from an adult woman with Graves' disease, either hyperthyroidism or ophthalmopathy (not recorded which).

This clonotype was observed a handful of times. J is TRBJ2-7 and V is TRBV20-1; 7 bases are a match to TRBD2. From germline, CDR1 is DFQATT and CDR2 SNEGSKA (reference sequence). Trimming cost V 6 bases and J 2 bases; bases outside gene matches: 22. The CDR3 is 18 amino acids. DNA for the CDR3: TGCAGTGCCCCCGGGACTGGGACTAACAATTCTTTAGCCTACGAGCAGTACTTC. As protein: CSAPGTGTNNSLAYEQYF.

The chain links TRBV9 to TRBJ1-4; a weak D match, TRBD1 (6 bases). This CDR3 spans 17 amino acids. V lost 2 bases to trimming and J lost 5 bases, with 19 bases between them. The V gene's germline CDR1 is SGDLS and CDR2 YYNGEE. CDR3 residues: CASSVGGQGLNNEKLFF. The CDR3 DNA follows: TGTGCCAGCAGCGTTGGGGGGCAGGGGCTAAACAATGAAAAACTGTTTTTT.

Concerning this clonotype itself: A read error may produce the germline difference seen at one junction end. The chain has TRBV7-9 and TRBJ2-7, with 7 bases identical to TRBD1. Germline CDR1 SEHNR, CDR2 FQNEAQ (reference sequence). The length of the CDR3 is 11 residues. The CDR3 nucleotides read TGTGCCGGCAGCCTCAGGGGGGAGCAGTACTTC. This encodes CAGSLRGEQYF.

This clonotype was seen more than once but under ten times. The CDR3 region has the DNA TGTGCCAGCAGCCAAGAGTGGAGAGGGAATCAATACGAGCAGTACTTC. Protein: CASSQEWRGNQYEQYF. V gene TRBV3-1 combines with J gene TRBJ2-7, with D tentatively TRBD2 (5 bases). This CDR3 is 16 amino acids long. Germline CDR1 reads LGHDT; CDR2 reads YNNKEL (reference sequence). The V end lost 0 bases, the J end lost 4 bases, and 16 bases lay between the germline ends.

This sequence joins TRBV12-3 or TRBV12-4 and TRBJ2-5; TRBD1 matches 7 bases. The V gene end was trimmed by 6 bases and the J gene end by 9 bases; junction bases not matched to a gene: 16. The length of the CDR3 is 15 residues. CDR3 residues: CASRPTGYSNQPQYF. The CDR3 DNA reads as TGTGCCAGCAGACCGACAGGGTACAGCAATCAGCCCCAGTACTTC.

The rearrangement joins TRBV20-1 to TRBJ2-2; D uncertain. The CDR3 runs 12 residues. V was cut by 6 bases and J by 7 bases, with 12 bases left in between. Germline loops: CDR1 DFQATT, CDR2 SNEGSKA (reference sequence). CDR3 sequence reads: CSAASDLGELFF. The CDR3 nucleotides are TGCAGTGCAGCCTCTGATCTCGGGGAGCTGTTTTTT.

This clonotype was seen a few times. This chain joins TRBV27 and TRBJ2-7, with unresolved D. CDR3 length: 14 amino acids. Trimming removed 3 bases at V and 2 bases at J, with 11 bases between. CDR1 and CDR2 from the germline V gene are MNHEY and SMNVEV (reference sequence). CDR3 sequence: CASSLKALTYEQYF. In DNA form, the CDR3 reads TGTGCCAGCAGTTTGAAAGCGTTGACCTACGAGCAGTACTTC.

CDR3 in amino acids: CSAGTGMWNTEAFF. CDR3 in DNA: TGCAGCGCGGGGACAGGAATGTGGAACACTGAAGCTTTCTTT. This chain links TRBV29-1 with TRBJ1-1, with 8 bases fitting TRBD1. The CDR3 covers 14 residues. With V trimmed by 7 bases and J by 1 base, 8 bases remained unmatched. Germline V gene data show CDR1 as SQVTM and CDR2 as ANQGSEA.

This clonotype was recorded at least ten times. This chain joins TRBV5-1 and TRBJ2-7; D might be TRBD1 (6 bases). V was pared by 4 bases and J by 5 bases, with 10 bases between. The germline CDR1 and CDR2 sequences are SGHRS and YFSETQ. The CDR3 has 12 amino acids. The CDR3 coding sequence is TGCGCCAGCAGCCTACAGGGAAACGAGCAGTACTTC. This codes for CASSLQGNEQYF.

In its sample, this clonotype was seen a few times. The chain joins TRBV11-2 to TRBJ2-6; tentative D call: TRBD1 (6 bases). V was shortened by 1 base and J by 2 bases, with 9 bases between the two germline ends. The CDR3 is 16 residues long. In germline, CDR1 is SGHAT, CDR2 FQNNGV. For the CDR3, the DNA is TGTGCCAGCAGCTTAGGGGGGCGGCCTGGGGCCAACGTCCTGACTTTC. Its translation is CASSLGGRPGANVLTF. The full variable domain, rest sourced from reference TRBV11-2 and TRBJ2-6, is EAGVAQSPRYKIIEKRQSVAFWCNPISGHATLYWYQQILGQGPKLLIQFQNNGVVDDSQLPKDRFSAERLKGVDSTLKIQPAKLEDSAVYLCASSLGGRPGANVLTFGAGSRLTVL.

In its sample, this clonotype was seen many times. The rearrangement joins TRBV7-2 to TRBJ1-5; no clear D gene. CDR1 SGHTA and CDR2 FQGNSA come from the germline V gene. The CDR3 is 16 amino acids. V lost 1 base and J lost 1, with 11 bases in between. The CDR3 DNA reads TGTGCCAGCAGCTTAGGGGGAACTTTAAGCAATCAGCCCCAGCATTTT. It translates to CASSLGGTLSNQPQHF. Full variable domain (missing parts from reference TRBV7-2 and TRBJ1-5): GAGVSQSPSNKVTEKGKDVELRCDPISGHTALYWYRQSLGQGLEFLIYFQGNSAPDKSGLPSDRFSAERTGGSVSTLTIQRTQQEDSAVYLCASSLGGTLSNQPQHFGDGTRLSIL.

The chain combines TRBV7-9 with TRBJ2-2, with 8 bases lining up with TRBD1. Germline V CDR1 and CDR2: SEHNR, FQNEAQ (reference sequence). Trimming at V came to 3 bases and at J to 3 bases, leaving 6 bases not matched to a gene. The CDR3 sequence is 16 residues long. CDR3 amino acids: CASSFTGGWDTGELFF. The DNA for the CDR3 is TGTGCCAGCAGCTTTACAGGGGGTTGGGACACCGGGGAGCTGTTTTTT.

V usage is TRBV2 and J usage is TRBJ2-5; D not certain. Trimming stripped 7 bases from V and 1 base from J, with 10 bases between. The germline V gene has CDR1 SNHLY and CDR2 FYNNEI. This CDR3 has 13 amino acids. CDR3: CASTFGLQETQYF. CDR3 coding DNA: TGTGCCAGCACGTTTGGCCTCCAAGAGACCCAGTACTTC. Combining the CDR3 with reference TRBV2 and TRBJ2-5 gives the whole variable domain EPEVTQTPSHQVTQMGQEVILRCVPISNHLYFYWYRQILGQKVEFLVSFYNNEISEKSEIFDDQFSVERPDGSNFTLKIRSTKLEDSAMYFCASTFGLQETQYFGPGTRLLVL.

A remark on this clonotype: A read error is possible here, since a much larger clone lies one base away. V usage is TRBV12-3 or TRBV12-4 and J usage is TRBJ1-1; D is undetermined. V was pared by 6 bases and J by 10 bases, with 21 bases between. The CDR3 sequence is 14 residues long. The CDR3 DNA reads as TGTGCCAGCAGCTTCTACCTCTCATGTAGGGTAGCTTTCTTT. Its translation is CASSFYLSCRVAFF.

This clonotype turned up a few times. The chain recombines TRBV5-1 with TRBJ2-3; the D call may be TRBD1 or TRBD2 (5 bases each). Trimming pared 1 base from V and 0 bases from J, leaving 9 bases between. The CDR3 contains 15 residues. Per germline, CDR1 SGHRS and CDR2 YFSETQ. The CDR3, as DNA: TGCGCCAGCAGCTTGTGGGGCGGGAGCACAGATACGCAGTATTTT. It translates to CASSLWGGSTDTQYF.

V gene TRBV29-1 combines with J gene TRBJ1-2; 9 bases line up with TRBD1. The V gene end was trimmed by 3 bases and the J gene end by 6 bases; junction bases not matched to a gene: 5. The CDR3 loop spans 13 amino acids. Germline lookup yields CDR1 SQVTM and CDR2 ANQGSEA. This CDR3 reads CSVDQQGADGYTF. The CDR3 nucleotides read TGCAGCGTTGACCAACAGGGGGCGGATGGCTACACCTTC.

In its sample, this clonotype was seen a few times. This rearrangement joins TRBV4-1 to TRBJ1-5; D not certain. The germline gives CDR1 MGHRA, CDR2 YSYEKL. The V gene lost 2 bases and the J gene lost 9 bases, with 14 bases spanning the gap. The CDR3 covers 14 residues. CDR3 sequence (DNA): TGCGCCAGCAGCCAATCCCGGGCCCCCGGGCCCCAGCATTTT. Protein product: CASSQSRAPGPQHF.

The chain employs TRBV12-3 or TRBV12-4 and TRBJ2-5, with unresolved D. The CDR3 loop spans 12 amino acids. V was trimmed by 8 bases and J by 5 bases, leaving 12 bases between them. The CDR3 nucleotides read TGTGCCAGCCTCCGTTTGGGGGAGACCCAGTACTTC. Amino acid sequence: CASLRLGETQYF.

The chain recombines TRBV6-5 with TRBJ2-7, with TRBD2 matching over 7 bases. CDR1 is MNHEY and CDR2 is SVGAGI in the germline V gene. V lost 6 bases and J lost 4; bases outside the gene matches: 12. The CDR3 length is 15 residues. CDR3 residues: CASSSPDGAGYEQYF. The CDR3 DNA follows: TGTGCCAGCAGCAGCCCCGACGGAGCGGGATACGAGCAGTACTTC.

As regards this clonotype: This sequence may be a read error, since a much larger clone differs from it by one base. The chain combines TRBV12-3 or TRBV12-4 with TRBJ1-5; possibly TRBD1 for D (5 bases). This CDR3 has 15 residues. CDR3 DNA sequence: TGTGCCGGCAGTTTATTTGGGGGATGGTCTCAGCCCCAGCATTTT. Its translation is CAGSLFGGWSQPQHF.

The rearrangement links TRBV2 to TRBJ2-7; 11 bases fit TRBD1. With V trimmed by 6 bases and J by 6 bases, 7 bases remained unmatched. The length of the CDR3 is 14 residues. The V gene's germline CDR1 is SNHLY and CDR2 FYNNEI. The DNA of the CDR3 is TGTGCCAGCAGCGGCCGGGACAGGGGGAGCGAGCAGTACTTC. This translates into CASSGRDRGSEQYF.

This clonotype was seen repeatedly, ten times or more. The chain combines TRBV20-1 with TRBJ1-6; D remains ambiguous. The germline V and J ends were trimmed by 3 bases and 8 bases, with 11 bases remaining between them. The CDR3 has 13 amino acids. Germline V lookup: CDR1 DFQATT, CDR2 SNEGSKA (reference sequence). The CDR3 DNA sequence: TGCAGTGCTAGTGGTAGCCCCCATTCACCCCTCCACTTT. As protein: CSASGSPHSPLHF.

At least ten counts were recorded for this clonotype. The CDR3: CAISVEPRGEQYF. CDR3 nucleotide sequence: TGTGCCATCAGTGTCGAACCAAGAGGCGAGCAGTACTTC. This chain uses TRBV10-3 with TRBJ2-7; D is undetermined. V was shortened by 4 bases and J by 6 bases, with 13 bases between the two germline ends. The CDR3 contains 13 residues. Germline CDR1 ENHRY, CDR2 SYGVKD.

Comment on this clonotype: Compared with germline, one end of the junction differs, possibly owing to a read error. The V and J genes are TRBV10-3 and TRBJ2-7, with 7 bases matching TRBD2. The length of the CDR3 is 15 residues. Per the germline V gene, CDR1 is ENHRY and CDR2 is SYGVKD. This CDR3 is CASSLGGDGAYEQYF. The CDR3 nucleotides are TGTGCCAGCAGTTTGGGGGGGGACGGAGCCTACGAGCAGTACTTC.

This chain links TRBV3-1 with TRBJ2-6; 12 nucleotides agree with TRBD2. J gave up 2 bases and V 5 bases, and 10 bases lay outside the gene matches. Germline V gene data show CDR1 as LGHDT and CDR2 as YNNKEL (reference sequence). This CDR3 is 19 amino acids long. The CDR3 reads CASSSRTSGILPGANVLTF. The CDR3 nucleotides are TGTGCCAGCAGCTCACGGACTAGCGGGATTCTTCCTGGGGCCAACGTCCTGACTTTC.

The chain uses TRBV2 and TRBJ1-3, with D tentatively TRBD1 (5 bases). CDR3 length equals 14 residues. Deletions cut 6 bases from V and 4 bases from J, with 13 bases between. The germline V gene has CDR1 SNHLY and CDR2 FYNNEI. CDR3 loop: CASSAGLRGNTIYF. The CDR3 bases are TGTGCCAGCAGCGCAGGGCTGAGGGGAAACACCATATATTTT.

This chain connects TRBV15 to TRBJ2-5; D is unclear. CDR1 is LNHNV and CDR2 is YYDKDF in the germline V gene (reference sequence). V shed 4 bases and J shed 5 bases, with 11 bases lying between them. The CDR3 sequence is 13 residues long. CDR3 in amino acids: CATSINLLETQYF. The CDR3, as DNA: TGTGCCACCAGCATAAACTTATTGGAGACCCAGTACTTC.

The J gene is TRBJ1-2, the V gene TRBV7-8; 7 nucleotides agree with TRBD1. CDR3 length: 17 amino acids. Germline V gene lookup returns CDR1 SGHVS and CDR2 FQNEAQ. The junction had 15 bases not matched to a gene; V was cut back by 0 bases and J by 8 bases. CDR3 residues: CASSLARGGQIPMGYTF. The CDR3 DNA reads TGTGCCAGCAGCTTAGCCAGAGGGGGACAGATCCCTATGGGCTACACCTTC.

V is TRBV7-6 and J is TRBJ1-6, with 7 positions matching TRBD1. The CDR3 runs to 14 residues. J lost 8 bases, V lost 4 bases, and 5 bases had no gene match. Germline CDR1 reads SGHVS; CDR2 reads FNYEAQ. The CDR3: CASSSGTEHSPLHF. The CDR3 DNA follows: TGTGCCAGCAGCTCCGGGACAGAACATTCACCCCTCCACTTT. The whole variable domain, filled in from reference TRBV7-6 and TRBJ1-6, reads GAGVSQSPRYKVTKRGQDVALRCDPISGHVSLYWYRQALGQGPEFLTYFNYEAQQDKSGLPNDRFSAERPEGSISTLTIQRTEQRDSAMYRCASSSGTEHSPLHFGNGTRLTVT.

This clonotype has at least ten counts. The V call is TRBV20-1, the J call TRBJ1-1; D is undetermined. Trimming cost V 4 bases and J 0 bases, with 18 bases left between them. This CDR3 is 16 amino acids long. Germline V gene sequence: CDR1 DFQATT, CDR2 SNEGSKA (reference sequence). This CDR3 reads CSAIDWRSGMNTEAFF. CDR3 nucleotide sequence: TGCAGTGCTATAGATTGGAGGTCCGGGATGAACACTGAAGCTTTCTTT.

This clonotype was observed at least ten times. The V and J genes are TRBV20-1 and TRBJ2-7; D is unclear. The germline CDR1 and CDR2 sequences are DFQATT and SNEGSKA (reference sequence). This CDR3 has 10 amino acids. Trimming left V 4 bases short and J 4 bases short, with 5 bases between. CDR3 coding DNA: TGCAGTGCTAATCAGTACGAGCAGTACTTC. Translating it yields CSANQYEQYF.